Listed below are T cell receptor beta chains from one sample, sequenced in a study of blood T cells in healthy people across ages. TCRdb reprocessed the 5' RACE reads with MiXCR, giving one entry per CDR3 protein. The table shows some 320,000 distinct CDR3 sequences, with roughly a quarter occurring only once. Sequencing input: blood. The origin of the receptors is a woman between 70 and 85 years old in good health. Each CDR3 is given with its conserved first and last residue. The D gene is left open where the match is weak. The size field is filled for only some rows; it gives once, few, many or a size class.

j_call d_call clone_size v_call cdr3_aa cdr3_nt
TRBJ2-3 TRBD2 . TRBV11-2 CASSLGLAGPGTQYF TGTGCCAGCAGCTTGGGACTAGCGGGACCAGGTACGCAGTATTTT
TRBJ2-1 TRBD2 . TRBV6-2/TRBV6-3 CASSYSASGRTYNEQFF TGTGCCAGCAGTTACTCGGCTAGCGGGAGGACCTACAATGAGCAGTTCTTC
TRBJ2-4 TRBD2 few TRBV5-5 CASSLGLAGVPAKNIQYF TGTGCCAGCAGCTTGGGGCTAGCGGGAGTCCCGGCCAAAAACATTCAGTACTTC
TRBJ1-1 . few TRBV6-5 CASTPGGTFLEAFF TGTGCCAGCACCCCCGGCGGGACCTTTCTTGAAGCTTTCTTT
TRBJ1-4 TRBD1 . TRBV15 CATSRDPTGVNEKLFF TGTGCCACCAGCAGAGATCCCACAGGGGTAAATGAAAAACTGTTTTTT
TRBJ2-4 . . TRBV20-1 CSASPGQNLAKNIQYF TGCAGTGCTAGTCCAGGACAGAATTTAGCCAAAAACATTCAGTACTTC
TRBJ2-7 TRBD2 . TRBV7-2 CASSFRAGGSSPPYEQYF TGTGCCAGCAGCTTTAGAGCGGGAGGTTCCTCTCCTCCCTACGAGCAGTACTTC
TRBJ2-5 . few TRBV28 CASSPRGRGERKETQYF TGTGCCAGCAGCCCTCGGGGGCGCGGGGAAAGGAAGGAGACCCAGTACTTC
TRBJ2-1 TRBD2 few TRBV4-3 CASSQEPFGTSGSNEQFF TGCGCCAGCAGCCAAGAACCATTCGGGACTAGCGGGAGTAATGAGCAGTTCTTC
TRBJ2-1 TRBD2 few TRBV16 CASSQSRGGRYNEQFF TGTGCCAGCAGCCAATCCAGGGGCGGGAGGTACAATGAGCAGTTCTTC
TRBJ2-7 TRBD2 few TRBV5-5 CASSRGTSGSYEQYF TGTGCCAGCAGCAGAGGGACTAGCGGGTCCTACGAGCAGTACTTC
TRBJ2-7 TRBD2 few TRBV28 CASSHIDGTRLTYEQYF TGTGCCAGCAGTCACATTGACGGGACTAGGCTAACCTACGAGCAGTACTTC
TRBJ1-4 . . TRBV14 CASSQYKGNEKLFF TGTGCCAGCAGCCAATATAAAGGGAATGAAAAACTGTTTTTT
TRBJ1-2 . . TRBV29-1 CSVVGQGNYGYTF TGCAGCGTTGTGGGGCAGGGCAACTATGGCTACACCTTC
TRBJ2-5 TRBD2 . TRBV5-1 CASHPLAGETQYF TGCGCCAGCCACCCCCTAGCGGGAGAGACCCAGTACTTC
TRBJ2-6 . . TRBV7-6 CASSLQSIDSGANVLTF TGTGCCAGCAGCTTACAGTCAATTGACTCTGGGGCCAACGTCCTGACTTTC
TRBJ2-1 TRBD2 . TRBV20-1 CGEGRQEAGEQFF TGCGGGGAGGGCCGCCAAGAAGCCGGTGAGCAGTTCTTC
TRBJ2-7 TRBD2 . TRBV7-2 CASSFSGRQGGREQYF TGTGCCAGCAGCTTTTCCGGGAGGCAGGGAGGGCGCGAGCAGTACTTC
TRBJ1-1 TRBD1 few TRBV7-8 CASSPADRGGNTEAFF TGTGCCAGCAGCCCCGCAGACAGGGGTGGAAACACTGAAGCTTTCTTT
TRBJ2-1 . . TRBV24-1 CATSDNHGESSYNEQFF TGTGCCACCAGTGATAATCACGGGGAGTCGTCCTACAATGAGCAGTTCTTC
TRBJ2-1 . few TRBV7-9 CASSSLNLRGGTFYNKQFF TGTGCCAGCAGCTCCCTTAATCTGCGGGGCGGAACATTTTACAATAAGCAGTTCTTC
TRBJ2-5 . few TRBV7-3 CASSSNAGLAETQYF TGTGCCAGCAGCTCAAACGCGGGACTTGCTGAGACCCAGTACTTC
TRBJ2-1 . few TRBV2 CAGQNGVEQFF TGTGCCGGCCAGAATGGGGTTGAGCAGTTCTTC